Detailed here is one TCR beta chain. The sample comes from a study of blood T cell repertoires in COVID-19. Study at large: The United States, Italy and Spain were the sources of the acute and convalescent COVID-19 samples. Sample material is recorded as cDNA or gDNA derived from T cells, B-cell-depleted T cells, or PBMCs.

In the original workflow: Using reference gene primer amplification, nucleated cell counts were estimated. Data came from immunoSEQ multiplex PCR; TCRdb stores just in-frame clones and leaves some out. V and J calls plus clone size are reproduced from that table; the DNA served to infer D and trimming. Among about 80,000 clones, 80% to 85% were seen once, and the ten largest hold 3.5% to 4%. This TCR derives from a man over 45 with acute or convalescent COVID-19. Sequencing was performed on peripheral blood.

CDR3 DNA sequence: TGTGCCAGCAGTCCCGGGACAGTGGGATATGGCTACACCTTC. Protein product: CASSPGTVGYGYTF. The V call is TRBV6-5, the J call TRBJ1-2; the match to TRBD1 covers 7 bases. V trimming: 5 bases; J trimming: 5 bases; junction bases outside the gene matches: 8. CDR3 size: 14 residues. CDR1 is MNHEY and CDR2 is SVGAGI in the germline V gene.